These 4 T cell receptor beta chains came from one sample sequenced in a study of vaccination and CD4 T cells after COVID-19. Indicated treatment: approximately nine-day PBMC culture with coronavirus spike peptide pools or control peptides (ViraFEST assay). Cultured CD4+ T cell DNA underwent sequencing with the Oncomine TCR Beta short-read assay. MiXCR, run by TCRdb on the PCR reads, gives a single entry per CDR3 protein. The profile shows roughly 7,500 distinct CDR3 sequences, roughly 60% of them singletons. No antigen is known for these receptors. The sequencing sample was made of CD4+ T cells from blood, cultured in vitro. Receptor source: a human donor who had recovered from COVID-19.

This clonotype was found a few times. The V call is TRBV20-1, the J call TRBJ1-5, with TRBD1 matching 7 bases. CDR3 length equals 15 residues. J lost 5 bases, V lost 6 bases, and 13 bases had no gene match. Germline CDR1 DFQATT, CDR2 SNEGSKA (reference sequence). CDR3 sequence reads: CSALPGGPRDQPQHF. The CDR3 DNA reads as TGCAGTGCCCTGCCAGGGGGGCCCCGAGATCAGCCCCAGCATTTT.

The CDR3 bases are TGCAGTGCTAGAGGGGAAGATTTCGGGACGGACACCGGGGAGCTGTTTTTT. Its translation is CSARGEDFGTDTGELFF. This rearrangement joins TRBV20-1 to TRBJ2-2; D might be TRBD1 or TRBD2, each matching 5 bases. In germline, CDR1 is DFQATT, CDR2 SNEGSKA (reference sequence). The CDR3 is 17 residues long. Trimming shortened V by 1 base and J by 3 bases, and 18 bases separated the two germline ends.

V is TRBV7-2 and J is TRBJ1-2; D perhaps matches TRBD1 (6 bases). The germline V gene has CDR1 SGHTA and CDR2 FQGNSA. The CDR3 has 13 amino acids. The V end was cut by 5 bases, the J end by 8 bases, with 15 bases between. In DNA, the CDR3 is TGTGCCAGCAGCGAACAGGGTAGGGGAGGCTACACCTTC. Protein: CASSEQGRGGYTF.

The chain is built from TRBV6-1 and TRBJ1-3; maybe TRBD1 (6 bases). V shed 2 bases and J shed 0 bases, with 14 bases lying between them. Germline V CDR1 and CDR2: MNHNS, SASEGT. The CDR3 loop spans 17 amino acids. The DNA of the CDR3 is TGTGCCAGCAGTGAACGGGGGGGCTCCGACTCTGGAAACACCATATATTTT. This gives the protein CASSERGGSDSGNTIYF.